Listed below are T cell receptor beta chains from one sample, sequenced in a study of T-cell reconstitution after alpha-beta-depleted transplantation in children. TCRdb redid the calling of the PCR reads with MiXCR, one entry per CDR3 protein. In the table there are 610,000 or so distinct CDR3 sequences, 27% of which are singletons. Sequenced here: PBMCs, sampled before TCRalphabeta/CD19-depleted stem cell transplant. Every receptor here comes from a boy younger than two with Wiskott-Aldrich syndrome, due to receive a stem cell transplant. Both conserved end residues are part of each CDR3. The D gene is left open where the match is weak. Clone size is given for some rows only: seen once, a few or many times, or a class if the clone is expanded.

D gene	clone size	V gene	J gene	CDR3 DNA	CDR3 protein
TRBD2	NA	TRBV5-1	TRBJ2-5	TGCGCCAGCAGCTTAGAACCAGGAGCGGGAGTGCAGGAGACCCAGTACTTC	CASSLEPGAGVQETQYF
TRBD1	NA	TRBV6-1	TRBJ2-6	TGTGCCAGCAAGATAAGAGGGGGGACAGGGGGCTCTGGGGCCAACGTCCTGACTTTC	CASKIRGGTGGSGANVLTF
NA	NA	TRBV18	TRBJ2-3	TGTGCCAGCTCACCCGGACTCCGCACAGATACGCAGTATTTT	CASSPGLRTDTQYF
TRBD2	NA	TRBV5-1	TRBJ2-3	TGCGCCAGCAGGCTGACTAGCGAGAATACGCAGTATTTT	CASRLTSENTQYF
NA	NA	TRBV11-2	TRBJ2-7	TGTGCCAGCAGCTTAGCTCGTACAGGGGCGGGATTTGAGCAGTACTTC	CASSLARTGAGFEQYF
TRBD2	NA	TRBV18	TRBJ2-5	TGTGCCAGCTCACCAACGACTAGCAGACAAGAGACCCAGTACTTC	CASSPTTSRQETQYF
NA	few	TRBV20-1	TRBJ1-6	TGCAGTGCCGACAGAAGCTCCTATAATTCACCCCTCCACTTT	CSADRSSYNSPLHF
NA	NA	TRBV24-1	TRBJ2-3	TGTGCCACCAGTGAATCGGGACAACCGAGGGATCATACGCAGTATTTT	CATSESGQPRDHTQYF
TRBD2	few	TRBV28	TRBJ2-1	TGTGCCAGCAGTTTAGCGGGAGAAGGTGATGAGCAGTTCTTC	CASSLAGEGDEQFF
NA	few	TRBV5-6	TRBJ1-1	TGTGCCAGCAACCTACCGGGGAACACTGAAGCTTTCTTT	CASNLPGNTEAFF
TRBD1	NA	TRBV12-3/TRBV12-4	TRBJ2-7	TGTGCCAGCAGGACAGGGTTGACCTACGAGCAGTACTTC	CASRTGLTYEQYF
NA	few	TRBV5-1	TRBJ2-7	TGCGCCAGCAGTATACAGACGGATCAGGAGCAGTACTTC	CASSIQTDQEQYF
TRBD2	NA	TRBV5-1	TRBJ2-7	TGCGCCAGCAGCTTGGGGACTAGCGGAGACTACGAGCAGTACTTC	CASSLGTSGDYEQYF
NA	NA	TRBV6-5	TRBJ2-2	TGTGCCAGCAGTTACTCGGGCAGCTCGGTGGGGGCCGGGGAGCTGTTTTTT	CASSYSGSSVGAGELFF
NA	NA	TRBV5-1	TRBJ2-1	TGCGCCAGCAGCTTGGCCTCAGGAAAGGACGAGTTCTTC	CASSLASGKDEFF
NA	few	TRBV12-3/TRBV12-4	TRBJ1-2	TGTGCCAGCAGTTTAAATCGAGTAGGCTACACCTTC	CASSLNRVGYTF
NA	NA	TRBV20-1	TRBJ2-3	TGCAGTGCTACCTGGGGAGCGTCCCGCACAGATACGCAGTATTTT	CSATWGASRTDTQYF
TRBD1	NA	TRBV28	TRBJ1-3	TGTGCCAGCAGTACGACTAGACAGGGGGTAACCTCTGGAAACACCATATATTTT	CASSTTRQGVTSGNTIYF
NA	few	TRBV7-9	TRBJ2-7	TGTGCCAGCAGCCGGGGACTCTCTACCTACGAGCAGTACTTC	CASSRGLSTYEQYF
TRBD1	NA	TRBV7-2	TRBJ1-4	TGTGCCAGCAGCTTAGGACAGGGGAAGGGTTTAAATGAAAAACTGTTTTTT	CASSLGQGKGLNEKLFF
NA	NA	TRBV3-1	TRBJ2-1	TGTGCCAGCAGCGTTCGTCCGGGTGAGCAGTTCTTC	CASSVRPGEQFF
NA	few	TRBV5-1	TRBJ2-2	TGCGCCAGCAGCCCTACGATTACGGGCACCGGGGAGCTGTTTTTT	CASSPTITGTGELFF
NA	NA	TRBV5-1	TRBJ2-5	TGCGCCAGCAGCTTGTTACGGGTGACCCAAGAGACCCAGTACTTC	CASSLLRVTQETQYF
NA	NA	TRBV12-3/TRBV12-4	TRBJ2-2	TGTGCCAGCAGTTTCGCGGGCGGGGAGCTGTTTTTT	CASSFAGGELFF
NA	few	TRBV20-1	TRBJ2-1	TGCAGTGCTAAGAATGGGGCTGAGCAGTTCTTC	CSAKNGAEQFF
NA	NA	TRBV29-1	TRBJ2-2	TGCAGCGTTGAGAGTAGTCCCGGGGAGCTGTTTTTT	CSVESSPGELFF
TRBD2	NA	TRBV3-1	TRBJ2-2	TGTGCCAGCAGCCAAGATCTTATAGCGGGAGGGCGTCGGTGGAGGGAGCTGTTTTTT	CASSQDLIAGGRRWRELFF
NA	few	TRBV27	TRBJ2-7	TGTGCCAGCAGTCATCAACCAGACAGTTACGAGCAGTACTTC	CASSHQPDSYEQYF
TRBD2	NA	TRBV3-1	TRBJ2-5	TGTGCCAGTTTACTAGCGGGAGGGCGAGTGGAGACCCAGTACTTC	CASLLAGGRVETQYF
NA	NA	TRBV6-5	TRBJ2-3	TGTGCCAGCAGTTACACTAGCTGGGCAGATACGCAGTATTTT	CASSYTSWADTQYF
TRBD1	NA	TRBV27	TRBJ2-1	TGTGCCAGCAGGAAGGGACAGGGTCGGGGCAATGAGCAGTTCTTC	CASRKGQGRGNEQFF
NA	few	TRBV5-1	TRBJ2-2	TGCGCCAGCAGCTTGGGGACACCTTTCACCGGGGAGCTGTTTTTT	CASSLGTPFTGELFF
NA	NA	TRBV5-1	TRBJ2-3	TGCGCCAGCAGCTCCCAAACCGCAGATACGCAGTATTTT	CASSSQTADTQYF
TRBD1	NA	TRBV9	TRBJ2-7	TGTGCCAGCAGCCGGGGACAGGGCCACTCCTACGAGCAGTACTTC	CASSRGQGHSYEQYF
NA	NA	TRBV9	TRBJ2-4	TGTGCCAGCAGCAAAACAGGGCGAAACATTCAGTACTTC	CASSKTGRNIQYF
NA	few	TRBV5-1	TRBJ2-1	TGCGCCAGCAGCCCGAGCGGACTCGGTGAGCAGTTCTTC	CASSPSGLGEQFF
NA	few	TRBV5-1	TRBJ2-5	TGCGCCAGTACACCGGGACTCGGAGAGACCCAGTACTTC	CASTPGLGETQYF
NA	few	TRBV3-1	TRBJ1-2	TGTGCCAGCAGCCAAGATATGGGGAACTATGGCTACACCTTC	CASSQDMGNYGYTF
NA	NA	TRBV20-1	TRBJ2-1	TGCAGTGCTAGAGTACTAGGACGTGAGCAGTTCTTC	CSARVLGREQFF
TRBD2	NA	TRBV15	TRBJ2-1	TGTGCCACCAGCAGAGATTTAGCGGGATGGATCTTAGATGAGCAGTTCTTC	CATSRDLAGWILDEQFF
NA	NA	TRBV6-2/TRBV6-3	TRBJ2-7	TGTGCCAGCAGTTATGTCTACGAGCAGTACTTC	CASSYVYEQYF
NA	few	TRBV29-1	TRBJ2-7	TGCAGCGTTGGTTTCTCGGGTTGGGGGGAGCAGTACTTC	CSVGFSGWGEQYF
TRBD1	NA	TRBV7-2	TRBJ2-1	TGTGCCAGCAGCTACCCGGGACAGGGCCTCCTATGGCAGTTCTTC	CASSYPGQGLLWQFF
TRBD2	NA	TRBV12-3/TRBV12-4	TRBJ2-1	TGTGCCAGCAGTCCCAGGACTAGCGGGAGGGCGCTCGGCAATGAGCAGTTCTTC	CASSPRTSGRALGNEQFF
TRBD1	few	TRBV5-1	TRBJ2-5	TGCGCCAGCAGCATACCAGGGGGCCAAGAGACCCAGTACTTC	CASSIPGGQETQYF
NA	NA	TRBV7-6	TRBJ2-3	TGTGCCAGCAGCCCGACACCGACCCCCACAGATACGCAGTATTTT	CASSPTPTPTDTQYF
NA	NA	TRBV5-1	TRBJ2-3	TGCGCCAGCAGGATGGCCACAGATACGCAGTATTTT	CASRMATDTQYF
NA	few	TRBV12-3/TRBV12-4	TRBJ2-1	TGTGCCAGCAGAGAGACTAGTCCCAATGAGCAGTTCTTC	CASRETSPNEQFF
NA	NA	TRBV12-3/TRBV12-4	TRBJ2-1	TGTGCCAGCAGTAAAGCGGGTGGAATACAAAATGAGCAGTTCTTC	CASSKAGGIQNEQFF
NA	few	TRBV5-1	TRBJ2-2	TGCGCCAGCAGCTTTTACAGGGACCAACAGACCGGGGAGCTGTTTTTT	CASSFYRDQQTGELFF